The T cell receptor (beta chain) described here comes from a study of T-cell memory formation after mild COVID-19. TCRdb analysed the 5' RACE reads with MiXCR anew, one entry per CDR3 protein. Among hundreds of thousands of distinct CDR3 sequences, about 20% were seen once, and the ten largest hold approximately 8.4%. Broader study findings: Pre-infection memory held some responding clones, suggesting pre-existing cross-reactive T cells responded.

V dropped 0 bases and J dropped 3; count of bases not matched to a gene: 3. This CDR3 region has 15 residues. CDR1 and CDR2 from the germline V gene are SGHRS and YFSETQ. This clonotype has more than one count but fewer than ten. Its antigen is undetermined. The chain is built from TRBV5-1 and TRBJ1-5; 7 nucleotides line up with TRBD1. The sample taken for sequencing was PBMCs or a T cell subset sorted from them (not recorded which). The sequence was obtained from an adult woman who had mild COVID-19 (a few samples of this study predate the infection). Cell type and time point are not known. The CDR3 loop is CASSLGDSLNQPQHF. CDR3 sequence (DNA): TGCGCCAGCAGCTTGGGGGACAGCCTCAATCAGCCCCAGCATTTT.